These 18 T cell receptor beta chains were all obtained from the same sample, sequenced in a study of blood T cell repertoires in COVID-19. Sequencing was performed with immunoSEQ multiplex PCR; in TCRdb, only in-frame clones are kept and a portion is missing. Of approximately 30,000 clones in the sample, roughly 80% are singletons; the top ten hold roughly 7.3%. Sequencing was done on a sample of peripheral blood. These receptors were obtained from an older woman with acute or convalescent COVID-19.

The CDR3 is CASSLGSTDTQYF. DNA of the CDR3: TGTGCCAGCAGCCTCGGTAGCACAGATACGCAGTATTTT. The chain is built from TRBV11-3 and TRBJ2-3; D remains unclear. The germline V and J ends were trimmed by 5 bases and 0 bases, with 6 bases remaining between them. Germline values: CDR1 SGHNT, CDR2 YENEEA. This CDR3 is built from 13 residues. The whole variable domain, filled in from reference TRBV11-3 and TRBJ2-3, reads EAGVVQSPRYKIIEKKQPVAFWCNPISGHNTLYWYLQNLGQGPELLIRYENEEAVDDSQLPKDRFSAERLKGVDSTLKIQPAELGDSAVYLCASSLGSTDTQYFGPGTRLTVL.

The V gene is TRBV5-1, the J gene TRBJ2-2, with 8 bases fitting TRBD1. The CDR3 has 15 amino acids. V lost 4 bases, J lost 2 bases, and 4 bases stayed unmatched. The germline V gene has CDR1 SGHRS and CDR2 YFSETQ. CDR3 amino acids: CASSPGTGNTGELFF. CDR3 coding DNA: TGCGCCAGCAGCCCCGGGACAGGCAACACCGGGGAGCTGTTTTTT.

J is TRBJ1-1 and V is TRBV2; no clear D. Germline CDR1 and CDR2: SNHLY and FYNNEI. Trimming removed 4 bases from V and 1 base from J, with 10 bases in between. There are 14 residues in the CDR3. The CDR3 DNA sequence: TGTGCCAGCAGTGTTCACCCCGGGAACACTGAAGCTTTCTTT. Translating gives CASSVHPGNTEAFF.

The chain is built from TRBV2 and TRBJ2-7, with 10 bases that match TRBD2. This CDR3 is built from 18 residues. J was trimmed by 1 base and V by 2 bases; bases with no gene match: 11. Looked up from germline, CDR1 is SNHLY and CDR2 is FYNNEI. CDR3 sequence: CASSEQLAGRLGSYEQYF. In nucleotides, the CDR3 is TGTGCCAGCAGTGAACAACTAGCGGGGAGGCTTGGATCCTACGAGCAGTACTTC.

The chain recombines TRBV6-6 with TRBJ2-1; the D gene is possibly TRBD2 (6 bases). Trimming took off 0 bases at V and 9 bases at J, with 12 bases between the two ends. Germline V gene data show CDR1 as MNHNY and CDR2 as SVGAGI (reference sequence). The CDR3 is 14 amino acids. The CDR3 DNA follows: TGTGCCAGCAGTTACTCGGAGGGCGGGGTTGAGCAGTTCTTC. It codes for CASSYSEGGVEQFF.

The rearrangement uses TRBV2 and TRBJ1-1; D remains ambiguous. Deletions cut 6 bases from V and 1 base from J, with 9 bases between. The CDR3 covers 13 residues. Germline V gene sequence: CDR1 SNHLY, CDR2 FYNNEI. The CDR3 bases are TGTGCCAGCAGCCGGGATCAGAACACTGAAGCTTTCTTT. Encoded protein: CASSRDQNTEAFF.

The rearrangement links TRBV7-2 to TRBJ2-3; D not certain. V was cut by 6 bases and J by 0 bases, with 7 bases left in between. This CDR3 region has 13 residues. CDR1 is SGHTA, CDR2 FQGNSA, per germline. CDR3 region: CASRLTSTDTQYF. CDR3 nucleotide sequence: TGTGCCAGCAGACTGACTAGCACAGATACGCAGTATTTT.

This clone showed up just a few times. The DNA for the CDR3 is TGTGCCAGCGCCCGGGACAGGGCCTACGAGCAGTACTTC. It encodes CASARDRAYEQYF. This chain connects TRBV19 to TRBJ2-7; 9 bases fit TRBD1. The CDR3 sequence is 13 residues long. Germline CDR1 and CDR2: LNHDA and SQIVND (reference sequence). J was trimmed by 2 bases and V by 9 bases; bases with no gene match: 5.

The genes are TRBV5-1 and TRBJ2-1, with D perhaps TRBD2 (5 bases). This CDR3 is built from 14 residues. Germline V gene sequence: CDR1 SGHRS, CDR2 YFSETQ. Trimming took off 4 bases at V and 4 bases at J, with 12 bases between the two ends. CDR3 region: CASSPGLNYNEQFF. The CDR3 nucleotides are TGCGCCAGCAGCCCCGGACTGAATTACAATGAGCAGTTCTTC.

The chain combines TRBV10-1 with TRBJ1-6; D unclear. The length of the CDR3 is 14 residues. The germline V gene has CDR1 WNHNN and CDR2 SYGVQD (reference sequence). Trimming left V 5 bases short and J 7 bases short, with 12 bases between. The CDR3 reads CASSLGRENSPLHF. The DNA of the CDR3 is TGCGCCAGCAGTCTCGGACGGGAAAATTCACCCCTCCACTTT.

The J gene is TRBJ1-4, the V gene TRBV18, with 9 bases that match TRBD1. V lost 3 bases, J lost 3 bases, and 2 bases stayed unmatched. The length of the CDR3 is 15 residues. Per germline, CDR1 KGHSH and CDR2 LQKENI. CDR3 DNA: TGTGCCAGCTCACCTAGGACAGGGGCTAATGAAAAACTGTTTTTT. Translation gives CASSPRTGANEKLFF. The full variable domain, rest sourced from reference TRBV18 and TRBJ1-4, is NAGVMQNPRHLVRRRGQEARLRCSPMKGHSHVYWYRQLPEEGLKFMVYLQKENIIDESGMPKERFSAEFPKEGPSILRIQQVVRGDSAAYFCASSPRTGANEKLFFGSGTQLSVL.

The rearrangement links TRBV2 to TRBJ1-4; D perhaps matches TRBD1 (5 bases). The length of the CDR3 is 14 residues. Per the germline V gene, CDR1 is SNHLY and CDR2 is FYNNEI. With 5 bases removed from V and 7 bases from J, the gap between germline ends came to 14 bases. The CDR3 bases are TGTGCCAGCAGTAAGGACACCGGCAGTGAAAAACTGTTTTTT. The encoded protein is CASSKDTGSEKLFF.

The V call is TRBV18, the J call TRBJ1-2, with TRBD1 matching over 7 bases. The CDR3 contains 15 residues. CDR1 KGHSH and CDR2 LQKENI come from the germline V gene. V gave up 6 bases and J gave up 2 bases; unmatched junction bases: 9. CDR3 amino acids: CASSPSDRANYGYTF. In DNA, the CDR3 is TGTGCCAGCTCCCCAAGCGACAGGGCGAACTATGGCTACACCTTC. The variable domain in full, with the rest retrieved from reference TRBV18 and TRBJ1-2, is NAGVMQNPRHLVRRRGQEARLRCSPMKGHSHVYWYRQLPEEGLKFMVYLQKENIIDESGMPKERFSAEFPKEGPSILRIQQVVRGDSAAYFCASSPSDRANYGYTFGSGTRLTVV.

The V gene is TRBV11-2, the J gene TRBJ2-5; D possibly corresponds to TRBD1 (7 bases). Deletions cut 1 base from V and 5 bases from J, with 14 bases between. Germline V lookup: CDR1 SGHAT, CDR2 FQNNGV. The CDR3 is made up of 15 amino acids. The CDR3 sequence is CASSLVPGGGETQYF. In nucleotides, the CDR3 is TGTGCCAGCAGCTTAGTGCCAGGGGGAGGCGAGACCCAGTACTTC.

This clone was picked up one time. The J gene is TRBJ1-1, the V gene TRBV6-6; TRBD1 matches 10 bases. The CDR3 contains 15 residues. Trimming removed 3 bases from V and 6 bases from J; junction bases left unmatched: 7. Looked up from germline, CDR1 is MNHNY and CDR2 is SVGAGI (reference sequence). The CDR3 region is CASSYVGQGNAEAFF. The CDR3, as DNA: TGTGCCAGCAGTTATGTGGGACAGGGGAATGCTGAAGCTTTCTTT.

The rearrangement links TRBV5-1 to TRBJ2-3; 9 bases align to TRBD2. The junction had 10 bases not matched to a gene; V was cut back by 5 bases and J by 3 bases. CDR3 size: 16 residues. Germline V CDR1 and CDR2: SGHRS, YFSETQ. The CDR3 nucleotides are TGCGCCAGCAGGCCGGGCGGGGGGGCCTCTACAGATACGCAGTATTTT. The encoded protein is CASRPGGGASTDTQYF.

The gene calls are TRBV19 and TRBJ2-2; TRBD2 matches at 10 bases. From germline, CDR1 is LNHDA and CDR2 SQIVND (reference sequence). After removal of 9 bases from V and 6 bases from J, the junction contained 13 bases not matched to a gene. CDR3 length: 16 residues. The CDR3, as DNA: TGTGCCAGCCTATCCCTCACTAGCGGGGCCCCCGGGGAGCTGTTTTTT. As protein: CASLSLTSGAPGELFF.

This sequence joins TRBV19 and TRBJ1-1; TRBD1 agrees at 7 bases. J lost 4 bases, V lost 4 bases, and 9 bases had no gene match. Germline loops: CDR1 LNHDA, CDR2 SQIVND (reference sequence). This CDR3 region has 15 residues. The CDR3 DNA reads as TGTGCCAGTAGTACCCCTCGACAGGGCTCCACTGAAGCTTTCTTT. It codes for CASSTPRQGSTEAFF. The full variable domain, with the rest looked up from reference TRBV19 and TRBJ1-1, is DGGITQSPKYLFRKEGQNVTLSCEQNLNHDAMYWYRQDPGQGLRLIYYSQIVNDFQKGDIAEGYSVSREKKESFPLTVTSAQKNPTAFYLCASSTPRQGSTEAFFGQGTRLTVV.